Listed below are T cell receptor beta chains from one sample, sequenced in a study of blood T cell repertoires in COVID-19. Data came from immunoSEQ multiplex PCR; TCRdb stores just in-frame clones and leaves some out. The sample includes hundreds of thousands of clones, around 87% of them seen just once. Input material: PBMCs or T cells enriched from blood (not recorded which). The source of these receptors is a woman aged 30 to 39 with acute COVID-19. CDR3s leave out the opening cysteine and the closing phenylalanine or tryptophan.

>11|TRBJ1-1|TRBV5-6
ASSADRDSEAF
>14|TRBJ2-3|TRBV5-4
ASSFAAQSSTDTQY
>13|TRBJ2-7|TRBV15
ATSRGQGERYEQY
>10|TRBJ2-7|TRBV11-1
ASALPGDEQY
>12|TRBJ1-5|TRBV28
ASIVGQSGQPQH
>11|TRBJ2-1|TRBV24-1
ASSGTGENEQF
>12|TRBJ2-5|TRBV6-4
ASSDSDSVETQY
>10|TRBJ1-4|TRBV12-3/TRBV12-4
ASSENTRKLF
>10|TRBJ1-1|TRBV4-3
ASSHAGAEAF
>13|TRBJ2-5|TRBV5-1
ASSFLDSLQETQY
>13|TRBJ1-1|TRBV4-1
ASSQGDSLNTEAF
>14|TRBJ2-7|TRBV5-1
ASSSSATGGGYEQY
>13|TRBJ2-2|TRBV6-2/TRBV6-3
ASSLPWRETGELF
>13|TRBJ1-5|TRBV10-2
ASSESGGRNQPQH
>9|TRBJ1-2|TRBV28
ASSFPGSLD
>14|TRBJ2-3|TRBV7-9
ASSRGSGAFSDTQY
>14|TRBJ2-3|TRBV11-2
ASSSQWREGRDTQY
>12|TRBJ1-2|TRBV14
ASSQEELAYGYT